Listed here are 8 T cell receptor beta chains from one sample, sequenced in a study of cytomegalovirus exposure and HLA in healthy donors. The table came from immunoSEQ multiplex PCR; TCRdb's copy has only in-frame clones and leaves some out. This table has about 300,000 clones, 85% to 90% appearing once. The specimen sequenced was PBMCs. These receptors came from a woman under 30 in good health and CMV-seronegative.

J is TRBJ1-1 and V is TRBV28; TRBD1 aligns across 11 bases. This CDR3 region has 15 residues. Germline V gene lookup returns CDR1 MDHEN and CDR2 SYDVKM. V lost 4 bases and J lost 3; bases outside the gene matches: 4. Here the CDR3 reads CASSSGGQGDTEAFF. In nucleotides, the CDR3 is TGTGCCAGCAGTTCCGGGGGACAGGGGGACACTGAAGCTTTCTTT.

V usage is TRBV11-3 and J usage is TRBJ2-5, with TRBD2 identical over 12 bases. This CDR3 region has 17 residues. Germline V gene lookup returns CDR1 SGHNT and CDR2 YENEEA. V was pared by 2 bases and J by 5 bases, with 9 bases of the junction left unmatched. CDR3 sequence reads: CASSLRTSGRIGETQYF. The CDR3 DNA sequence: TGTGCCAGCAGCTTAAGAACTAGCGGGAGGATTGGGGAGACCCAGTACTTC.

This clone turned up a few times. The genes are TRBV19 and TRBJ2-1; 7 bases agree with TRBD1. The ends lost 4 bases at V and 2 bases at J; junction bases unmatched: 5. The CDR3 has 15 amino acids. Germline CDR1 and CDR2: LNHDA and SQIVND (reference sequence). CDR3 amino acids: CASSTRQGPYNEQFF. The CDR3, as DNA: TGTGCCAGTAGTACAAGACAGGGCCCCTACAATGAGCAGTTCTTC.

The chain carries TRBV7-9 and TRBJ2-7, with D uncertain. CDR1 is SEHNR and CDR2 is FQNEAQ in the germline V gene (reference sequence). The germline V and J ends were trimmed by 5 bases and 1 base, with 9 bases remaining between them. The CDR3 has 13 amino acids. CDR3 in DNA: TGTGCCAGCAGCGGCCAAATTTCCTACGAGCAGTACTTC. This gives the protein CASSGQISYEQYF.

V and J are TRBV9 and TRBJ2-3; no firm D call. V was trimmed by 3 bases and J by 2 bases, leaving 4 bases between them. This CDR3 is 12 amino acids long. Germline CDR1 SGDLS, CDR2 YYNGEE. CDR3 region: CASSAYTDTQYF. CDR3 DNA: TGTGCCAGCAGCGCCTACACAGATACGCAGTATTTT. The whole variable domain, filled in from reference TRBV9 and TRBJ2-3, reads DSGVTQTPKHLITATGQRVTLRCSPRSGDLSVYWYQQSLDQGLQFLIQYYNGEERAKGNILERFSAQQFPDLHSELNLSSLELGDSALYFCASSAYTDTQYFGPGTRLTVL.

The chain combines TRBV6-5 with TRBJ2-3; the D gene is possibly TRBD2 (5 bases). Looked up from germline, CDR1 is MNHEY and CDR2 is SVGAGI. This CDR3 has 16 residues. V was pared by 0 bases and J by 3 bases, with 13 bases between. CDR3 protein: CASSYSWRGMTDTQYF. The DNA for the CDR3 is TGTGCCAGCAGTTACTCGTGGCGAGGGATGACAGATACGCAGTATTTT.

This chain connects TRBV19 to TRBJ1-1; D remains ambiguous. Germline lookup yields CDR1 LNHDA and CDR2 SQIVND (reference sequence). Trimming removed 2 bases from V and 3 bases from J, with 10 bases in between. There are 14 residues in the CDR3. CDR3 sequence (DNA): TGTGCCAGTAGTATATGGAGGACGGACACTGAAGCTTTCTTT. This translates into CASSIWRTDTEAFF.

The rearrangement links TRBV5-1 to TRBJ1-3, with D hard to call. Germline CDR1 reads SGHRS; CDR2 reads YFSETQ. CDR3 size: 13 residues. Trimming removed 3 bases from V and 4 bases from J, with 8 bases in between. In DNA form, the CDR3 reads TGCGCCAGCAGCTCCGACATAGGAAACACCATATATTTT. Translation gives CASSSDIGNTIYF.